A single sample gave rise to the 8 T cell receptor beta chains below, sequenced in a study of shared clonotypes between healthy human individuals. Here immunoSEQ multiplex PCR was the method, and the copy in TCRdb shows in-frame clones only, minus some. This sample has around 1,900,000 clones, with just under 95% found just once. Naive CD8 cells comprised CD45RO-negative, CCR7-positively selected cells, excluding terminally differentiated effector memory CD45RA+ cells. Specimen: naive CD8+ T cells from PBMCs. The receptors here all came from a young man in good health. Some clones in this sample may be carry-over from other donors' samples.

V gene TRBV19 combines with J gene TRBJ1-4, with D perhaps TRBD1 (5 bases). Trimming took off 7 bases at V and 3 bases at J, with 15 bases between the two ends. Germline V CDR1 and CDR2: LNHDA, SQIVND (reference sequence). The CDR3 has 15 residues. Here the CDR3 reads CASTSTTVANEKLFF. CDR3 sequence (DNA): TGTGCCAGTACCTCGACGACAGTGGCTAATGAAAAACTGTTTTTT.

This clone was recorded only once. The genes are TRBV7-9 and TRBJ2-1; D possibly corresponds to TRBD2 (6 bases). Trimming shortened V by 0 bases and J by 2 bases, and 11 bases separated the two germline ends. This CDR3 is 16 amino acids long. Germline V gives CDR1 SEHNR, CDR2 FQNEAQ (reference sequence). CDR3 coding DNA: TGTGCCAGCAGCTTAGCGCTGCGGGACCCCTACAATGAGCAGTTCTTC. Encoded protein: CASSLALRDPYNEQFF.

The chain uses TRBV5-4 and TRBJ2-7, with unresolved D. The CDR3 is made up of 15 amino acids. Germline CDR1 and CDR2: SGHNT and YYREEE (reference sequence). V lost 3 bases and J lost 0, with 13 bases in between. The CDR3 DNA sequence: TGTGCCAGCAGCTCCCTCCCGGGCCTCTCCTACGAGCAGTACTTC. Its protein is CASSSLPGLSYEQYF.

The chain is built from TRBV9 and TRBJ2-7; 7 bases line up with TRBD1. The CDR3 is 13 amino acids. Trimming cost V 4 bases and J 3 bases; bases outside gene matches: 4. CDR1 is SGDLS and CDR2 is YYNGEE in the germline V gene. In nucleotides, the CDR3 is TGTGCCAGCAGCTCGGGACAGCTCTACGAGCAGTACTTC. It yields the protein CASSSGQLYEQYF.

This clone has a single count. The V call is TRBV5-4, the J call TRBJ2-1, with 8 nucleotides matching TRBD2. Germline CDR1 reads SGHNT; CDR2 reads YYREEE (reference sequence). The V gene end was trimmed by 3 bases and the J gene end by 4 bases; junction bases not matched to a gene: 15. The CDR3 covers 18 residues. CDR3 nucleotides: TGTGCCAGCAGCTCCCGGGGACTAACCGAGCGGGAGTACAATGAGCAGTTCTTC. Protein product: CASSSRGLTEREYNEQFF. Full variable domain (outside the CDR3, taken from reference TRBV5-4 and TRBJ2-1): ETGVTQSPTHLIKTRGQQVTLRCSSQSGHNTVSWYQQALGQGPQFIFQYYREEENGRGNFPPRFSGLQFPNYSSELNVNALELDDSALYLCASSSRGLTEREYNEQFFGPGTRLTVL.

This clone appeared a single time. This chain joins TRBV5-6 and TRBJ1-5, with D perhaps matching TRBD1 (5 bases). CDR1 and CDR2 from the germline V gene are SGHDT and YYEEEE. V dropped 0 bases and J dropped 15 bases, with 16 bases sitting between them. The CDR3 loop spans 13 amino acids. The CDR3 region has the DNA TGTGCCAGCAGCTTGGGACAGACAGCCACATGGCATTTT. Its translation is CASSLGQTATWHF.

This clone was seen once. This chain links TRBV7-9 with TRBJ2-1; the D is unclear. Germline lookup yields CDR1 SEHNR and CDR2 FQNEAQ (reference sequence). This CDR3 region has 17 residues. V was clipped by 1 base and J by 0 bases, with 13 bases between them. The CDR3 nucleotides read TGTGCCAGCAGCTTAGGGCCATCTAGGAGCTCCTACAATGAGCAGTTCTTC. Protein product: CASSLGPSRSSYNEQFF.

As for this clone: The same CDR3 also results from other DNA sequences found in this sample. This chain joins TRBV9 and TRBJ1-1, with D perhaps TRBD1 (6 bases). The CDR3 has 13 amino acids. Germline V gives CDR1 SGDLS, CDR2 YYNGEE. Trimming took 4 bases from V and 5 from J, leaving 12 bases between them. The CDR3 DNA is TGTGCCAGCAGCCCGGGGGGCGGGACTGAAGCTTTCTTT. This gives the protein CASSPGGGTEAFF.